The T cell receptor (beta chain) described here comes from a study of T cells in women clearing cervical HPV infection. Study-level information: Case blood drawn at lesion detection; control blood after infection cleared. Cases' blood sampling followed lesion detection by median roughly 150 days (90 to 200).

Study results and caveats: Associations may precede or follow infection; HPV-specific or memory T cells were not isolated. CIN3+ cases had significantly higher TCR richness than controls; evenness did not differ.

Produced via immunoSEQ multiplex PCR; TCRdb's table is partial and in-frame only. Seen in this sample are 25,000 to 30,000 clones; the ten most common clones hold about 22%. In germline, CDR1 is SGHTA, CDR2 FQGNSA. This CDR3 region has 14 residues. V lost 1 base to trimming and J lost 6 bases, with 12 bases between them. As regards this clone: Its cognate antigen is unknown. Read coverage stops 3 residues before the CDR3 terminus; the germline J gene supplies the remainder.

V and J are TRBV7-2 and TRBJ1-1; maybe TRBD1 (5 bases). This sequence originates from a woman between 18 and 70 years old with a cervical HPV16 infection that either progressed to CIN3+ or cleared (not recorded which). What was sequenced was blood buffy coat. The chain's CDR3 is CASSLGGGRAEAFF. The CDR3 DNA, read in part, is TGTGCCAGCAGCTTAGGGGGGGGTCGGGCTGAA.